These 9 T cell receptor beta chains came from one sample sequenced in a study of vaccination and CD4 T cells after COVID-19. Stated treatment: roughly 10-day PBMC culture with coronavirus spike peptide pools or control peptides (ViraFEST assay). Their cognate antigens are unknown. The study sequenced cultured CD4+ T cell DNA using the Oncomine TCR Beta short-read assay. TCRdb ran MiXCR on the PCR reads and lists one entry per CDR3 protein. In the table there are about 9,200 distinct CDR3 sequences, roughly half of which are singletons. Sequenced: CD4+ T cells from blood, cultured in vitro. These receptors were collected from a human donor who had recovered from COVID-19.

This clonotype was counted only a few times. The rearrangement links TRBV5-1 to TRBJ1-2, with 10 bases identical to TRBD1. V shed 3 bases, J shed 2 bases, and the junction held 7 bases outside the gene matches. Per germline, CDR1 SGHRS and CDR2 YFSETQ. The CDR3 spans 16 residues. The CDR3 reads CASSYWTGGGNYGYTF. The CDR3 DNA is TGCGCCAGCAGCTACTGGACAGGGGGAGGGAACTATGGCTACACCTTC.

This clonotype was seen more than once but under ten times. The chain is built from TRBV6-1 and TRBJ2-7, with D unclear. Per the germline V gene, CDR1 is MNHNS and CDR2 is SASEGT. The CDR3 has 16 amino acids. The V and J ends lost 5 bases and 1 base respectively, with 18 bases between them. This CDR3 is CASSRPPDGASYEQYF. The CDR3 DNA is TGTGCCAGCAGTAGGCCCCCCGACGGCGCTTCCTACGAGCAGTACTTC.

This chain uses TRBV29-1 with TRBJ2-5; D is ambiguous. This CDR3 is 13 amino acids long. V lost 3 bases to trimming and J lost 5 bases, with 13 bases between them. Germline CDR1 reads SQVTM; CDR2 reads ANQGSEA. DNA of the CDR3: TGCAGCGTTGAGAGGAAAGGTATCGAGACCCAGTACTTC. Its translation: CSVERKGIETQYF.

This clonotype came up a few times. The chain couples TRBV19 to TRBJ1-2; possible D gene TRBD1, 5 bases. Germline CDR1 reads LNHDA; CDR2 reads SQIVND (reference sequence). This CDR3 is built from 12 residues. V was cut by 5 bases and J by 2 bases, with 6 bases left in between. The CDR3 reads CASSWGNYGYTF. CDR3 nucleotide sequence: TGTGCCAGTAGTTGGGGGAACTATGGCTACACCTTC.

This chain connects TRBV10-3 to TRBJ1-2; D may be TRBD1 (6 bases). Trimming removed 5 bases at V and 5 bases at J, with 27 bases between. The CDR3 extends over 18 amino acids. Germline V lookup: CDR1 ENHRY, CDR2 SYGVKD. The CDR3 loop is CAISSPSGQSFGGYGYTF. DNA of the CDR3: TGTGCCATCAGTTCTCCTTCCGGACAGAGCTTTGGTGGGTATGGCTACACCTTC.

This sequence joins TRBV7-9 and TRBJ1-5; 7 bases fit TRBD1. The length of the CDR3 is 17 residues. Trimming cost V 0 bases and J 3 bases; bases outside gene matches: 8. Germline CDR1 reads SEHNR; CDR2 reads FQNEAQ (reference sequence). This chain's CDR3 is CASSLATGQLFNQPQHF. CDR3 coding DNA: TGTGCCAGCAGCTTAGCCACGGGACAGCTATTCAATCAGCCCCAGCATTTT.

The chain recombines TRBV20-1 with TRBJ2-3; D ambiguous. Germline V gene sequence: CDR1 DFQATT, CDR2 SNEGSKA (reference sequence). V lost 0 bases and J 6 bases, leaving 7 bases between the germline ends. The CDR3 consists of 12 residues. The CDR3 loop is CSARDGIDTQYF. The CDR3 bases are TGCAGTGCTAGAGATGGAATCGATACGCAGTATTTT.

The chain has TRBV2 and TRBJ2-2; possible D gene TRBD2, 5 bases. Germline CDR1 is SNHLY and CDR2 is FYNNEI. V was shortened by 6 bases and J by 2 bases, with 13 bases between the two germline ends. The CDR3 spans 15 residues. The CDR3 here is CASSERWLNTGELFF. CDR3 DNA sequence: TGTGCCAGCAGCGAGCGGTGGCTAAACACCGGGGAGCTGTTTTTT.

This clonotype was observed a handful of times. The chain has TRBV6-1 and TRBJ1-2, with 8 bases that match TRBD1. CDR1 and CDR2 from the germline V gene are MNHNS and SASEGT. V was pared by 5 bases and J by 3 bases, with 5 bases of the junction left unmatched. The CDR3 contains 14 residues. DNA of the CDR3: TGTGCCAGCAGTCCCCGACAGGGGCACTATGGCTACACCTTC. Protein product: CASSPRQGHYGYTF.